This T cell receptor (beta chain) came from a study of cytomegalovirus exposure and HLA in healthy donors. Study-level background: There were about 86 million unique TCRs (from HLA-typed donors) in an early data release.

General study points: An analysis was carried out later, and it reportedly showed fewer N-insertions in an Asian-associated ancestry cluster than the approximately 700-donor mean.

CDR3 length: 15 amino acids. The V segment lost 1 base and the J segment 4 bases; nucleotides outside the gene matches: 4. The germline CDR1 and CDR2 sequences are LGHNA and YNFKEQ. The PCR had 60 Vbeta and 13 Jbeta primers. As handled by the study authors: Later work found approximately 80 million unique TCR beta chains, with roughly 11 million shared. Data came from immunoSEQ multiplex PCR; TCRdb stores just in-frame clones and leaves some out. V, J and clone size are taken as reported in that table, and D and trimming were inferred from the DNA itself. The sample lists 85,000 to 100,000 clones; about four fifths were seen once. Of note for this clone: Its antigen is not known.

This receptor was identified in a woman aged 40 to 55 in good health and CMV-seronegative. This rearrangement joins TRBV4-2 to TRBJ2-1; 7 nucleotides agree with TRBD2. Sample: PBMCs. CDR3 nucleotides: TGTGCCAGCAGCCAAGGTTCGGGGGGTTACAATGAGCAGTTCTTC. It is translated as CASSQGSGGYNEQFF.